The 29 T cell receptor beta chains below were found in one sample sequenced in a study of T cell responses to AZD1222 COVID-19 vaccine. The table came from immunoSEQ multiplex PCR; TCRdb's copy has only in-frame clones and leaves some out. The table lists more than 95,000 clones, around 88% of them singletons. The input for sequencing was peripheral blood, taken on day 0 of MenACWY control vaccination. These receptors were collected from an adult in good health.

The DNA for the CDR3 is TGTGCCAGCAGCTACAGCACAGATACGCAGTATTTT. It codes for CASSYSTDTQYF. The chain joins TRBV3-1 (or the pseudogene TRBV3-2) to TRBJ2-3, with D unresolved. CDR3 length equals 12 residues. V was pared by 5 bases and J by 0 bases, with 3 bases between. Germline V gene data show CDR1 as LGHDT and CDR2 as YNNKEL (reference sequence).

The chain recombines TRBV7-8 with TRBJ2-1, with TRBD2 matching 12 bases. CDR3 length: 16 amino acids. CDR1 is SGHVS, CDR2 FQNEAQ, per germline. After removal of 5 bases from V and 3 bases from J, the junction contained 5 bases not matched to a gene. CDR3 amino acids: CASSPRTSGNYNEQFF. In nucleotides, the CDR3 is TGTGCCAGCAGCCCGAGGACTAGCGGGAACTACAATGAGCAGTTCTTC.

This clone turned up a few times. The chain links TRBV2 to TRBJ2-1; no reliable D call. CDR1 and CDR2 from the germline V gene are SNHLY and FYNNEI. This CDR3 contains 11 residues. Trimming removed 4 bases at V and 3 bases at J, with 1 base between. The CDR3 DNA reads TGTGCCAGCAGTGTCTACAATGAGCAGTTCTTC. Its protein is CASSVYNEQFF.

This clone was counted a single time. The CDR3 DNA reads as TGTGCCAGCAGTCTACGTGGAGTAGACTACGAGCAGTACTTC. It translates to CASSLRGVDYEQYF. The chain links TRBV6-5 to TRBJ2-7; D is undetermined. The germline V gene encodes CDR1 MNHEY and CDR2 SVGAGI. V was clipped by 5 bases and J by 3 bases, with 14 bases between them. The CDR3 loop spans 14 amino acids.

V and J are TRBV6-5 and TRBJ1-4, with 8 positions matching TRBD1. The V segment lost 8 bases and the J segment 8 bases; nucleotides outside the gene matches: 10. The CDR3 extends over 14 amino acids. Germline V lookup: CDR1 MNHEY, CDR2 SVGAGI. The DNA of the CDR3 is TGTGCCAGCGGCTCAGGGGGCGTTGGCGAAAAACTGTTTTTT. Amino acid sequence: CASGSGGVGEKLFF.

In nucleotides, the CDR3 is TGTGCCAGCAGGGGCACTGAAGCTTTCTTT. Amino acid sequence: CASRGTEAFF. The V and J genes are TRBV13 and TRBJ1-1, with D unresolved. The length of the CDR3 is 10 residues. From germline, CDR1 is PRHDT and CDR2 FYEKMQ (reference sequence). Trimming pared 6 bases from V and 4 bases from J, leaving 3 bases between.

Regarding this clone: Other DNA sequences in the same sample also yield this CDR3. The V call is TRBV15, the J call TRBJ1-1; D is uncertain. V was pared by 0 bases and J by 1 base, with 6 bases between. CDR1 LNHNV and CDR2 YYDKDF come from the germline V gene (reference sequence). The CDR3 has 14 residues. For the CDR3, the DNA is TGTGCCACCAGCAGAGATCGGGGGAACACTGAAGCTTTCTTT. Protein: CATSRDRGNTEAFF. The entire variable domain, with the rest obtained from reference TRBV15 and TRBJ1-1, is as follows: DAMVIQNPRYQVTQFGKPVTLSCSQTLNHNVMYWYQQKSSQAPKLLFHYYDKDFNNEADTPDNFQSRRPNTSFCFLDIRSPGLGDTAMYLCATSRDRGNTEAFFGQGTRLTVV.

CDR3 amino acids: CASLWVYNEQFF. The CDR3 DNA reads TGTGCCAGCCTGTGGGTGTACAATGAGCAGTTCTTC. The V and J genes are TRBV6-5 and TRBJ2-1; D gene unclear. The CDR3 totals 12 residues. The germline V gene has CDR1 MNHEY and CDR2 SVGAGI. The ends were cut back, 8 bases at V and 4 bases at J, with 9 bases in the middle.

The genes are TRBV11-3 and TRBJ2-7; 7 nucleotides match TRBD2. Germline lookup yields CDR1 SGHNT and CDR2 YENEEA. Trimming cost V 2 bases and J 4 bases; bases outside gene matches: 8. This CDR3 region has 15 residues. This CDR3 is CASSLRREWDYEQYF. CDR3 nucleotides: TGTGCCAGCAGCTTACGGCGGGAGTGGGATTACGAGCAGTACTTC. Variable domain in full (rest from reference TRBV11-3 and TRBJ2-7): EAGVVQSPRYKIIEKKQPVAFWCNPISGHNTLYWYLQNLGQGPELLIRYENEEAVDDSQLPKDRFSAERLKGVDSTLKIQPAELGDSAVYLCASSLRREWDYEQYFGPGTRLTVT.

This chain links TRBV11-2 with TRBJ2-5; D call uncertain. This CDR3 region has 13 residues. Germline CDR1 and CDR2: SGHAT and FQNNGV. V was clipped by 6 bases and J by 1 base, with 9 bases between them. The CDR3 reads CASSSSLQETQYF. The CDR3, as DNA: TGTGCCAGCAGTTCCTCCCTCCAAGAGACCCAGTACTTC.

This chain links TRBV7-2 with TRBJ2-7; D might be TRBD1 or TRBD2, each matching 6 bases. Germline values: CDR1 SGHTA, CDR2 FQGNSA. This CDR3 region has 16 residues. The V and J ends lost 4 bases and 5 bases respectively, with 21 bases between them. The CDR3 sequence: CASSWSIGGTWNEQYF. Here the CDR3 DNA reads TGTGCCAGCAGCTGGAGCATCGGCGGGACATGGAACGAGCAGTACTTC.

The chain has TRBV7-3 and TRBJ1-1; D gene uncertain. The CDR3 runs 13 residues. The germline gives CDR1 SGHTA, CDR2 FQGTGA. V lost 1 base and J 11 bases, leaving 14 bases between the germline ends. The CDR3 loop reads CASSLSGVEGAFF. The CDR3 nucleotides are TGTGCCAGCAGCTTAAGCGGGGTGGAAGGTGCTTTCTTT.

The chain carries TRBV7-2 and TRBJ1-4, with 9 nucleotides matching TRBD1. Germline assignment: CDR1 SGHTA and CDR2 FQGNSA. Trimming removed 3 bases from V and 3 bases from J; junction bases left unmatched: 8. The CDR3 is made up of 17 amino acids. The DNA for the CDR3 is TGTGCCAGCAGCTTTGGGACAGGGTTCTTTTCTAATGAAAAACTGTTTTTT. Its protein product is CASSFGTGFFSNEKLFF.

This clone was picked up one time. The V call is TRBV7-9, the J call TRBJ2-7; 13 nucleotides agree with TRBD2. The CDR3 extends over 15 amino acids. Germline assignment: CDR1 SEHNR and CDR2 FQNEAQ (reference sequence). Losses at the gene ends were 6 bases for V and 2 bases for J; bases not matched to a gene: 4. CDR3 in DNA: TGTGCCAGCAGACCCGGACTAGCGGGGGCCTACGAGCAGTACTTC. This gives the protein CASRPGLAGAYEQYF.

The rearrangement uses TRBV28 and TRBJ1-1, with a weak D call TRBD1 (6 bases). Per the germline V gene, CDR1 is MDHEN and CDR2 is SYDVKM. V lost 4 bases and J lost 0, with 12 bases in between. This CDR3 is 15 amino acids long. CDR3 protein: CASSSQGTLNTEAFF. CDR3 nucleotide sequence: TGTGCCAGCAGTTCACAGGGTACCCTGAACACTGAAGCTTTCTTT.

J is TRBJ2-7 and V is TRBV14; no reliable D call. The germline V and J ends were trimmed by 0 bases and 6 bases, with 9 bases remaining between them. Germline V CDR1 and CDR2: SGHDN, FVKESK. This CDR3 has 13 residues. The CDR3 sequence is CASSQDVYVEQYF. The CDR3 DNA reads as TGTGCCAGCAGCCAAGACGTTTACGTCGAGCAGTACTTC.

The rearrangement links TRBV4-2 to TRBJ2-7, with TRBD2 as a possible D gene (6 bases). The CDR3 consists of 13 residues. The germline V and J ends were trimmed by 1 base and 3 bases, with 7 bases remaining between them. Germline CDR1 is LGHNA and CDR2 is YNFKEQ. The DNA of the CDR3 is TGTGCCAGCAGCCAAGTAGCGGACTACGAGCAGTACTTC. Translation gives CASSQVADYEQYF.

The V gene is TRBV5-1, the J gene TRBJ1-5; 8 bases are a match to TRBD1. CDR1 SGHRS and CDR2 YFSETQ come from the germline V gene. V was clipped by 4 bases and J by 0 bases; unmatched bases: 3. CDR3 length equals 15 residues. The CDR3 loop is CASSPGGTSNQPQHF. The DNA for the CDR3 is TGCGCCAGCAGCCCAGGGGGCACTAGCAATCAGCCCCAGCATTTT.

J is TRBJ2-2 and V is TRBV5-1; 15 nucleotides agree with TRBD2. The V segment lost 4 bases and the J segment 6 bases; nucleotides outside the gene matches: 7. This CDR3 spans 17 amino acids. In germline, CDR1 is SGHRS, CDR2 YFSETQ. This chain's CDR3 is CASSPGLAGGLSGELFF. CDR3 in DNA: TGCGCCAGCAGCCCGGGACTAGCGGGAGGTTTATCCGGGGAGCTGTTTTTT.

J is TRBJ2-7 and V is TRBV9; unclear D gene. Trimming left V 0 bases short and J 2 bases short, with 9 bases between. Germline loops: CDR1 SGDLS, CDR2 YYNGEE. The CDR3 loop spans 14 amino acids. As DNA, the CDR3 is TGTGCCAGCAGCGTAGGTCCCCCTCCCTACGAGCAGTACTTC. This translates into CASSVGPPPYEQYF.

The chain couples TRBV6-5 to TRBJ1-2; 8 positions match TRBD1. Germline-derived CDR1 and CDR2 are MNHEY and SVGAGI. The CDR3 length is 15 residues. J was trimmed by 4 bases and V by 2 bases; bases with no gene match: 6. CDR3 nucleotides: TGTGCCAGCAGTTACGGGCAGGGGGCGGCCTATGGCTACACCTTC. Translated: CASSYGQGAAYGYTF.

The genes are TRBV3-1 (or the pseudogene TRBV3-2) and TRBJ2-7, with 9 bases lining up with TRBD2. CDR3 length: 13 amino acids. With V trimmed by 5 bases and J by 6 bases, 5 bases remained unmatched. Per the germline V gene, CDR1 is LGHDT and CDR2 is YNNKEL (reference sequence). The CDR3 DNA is TGTGCCAGCAGCTTTAGCGGGAGTATCGAGCAGTACTTC. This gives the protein CASSFSGSIEQYF.

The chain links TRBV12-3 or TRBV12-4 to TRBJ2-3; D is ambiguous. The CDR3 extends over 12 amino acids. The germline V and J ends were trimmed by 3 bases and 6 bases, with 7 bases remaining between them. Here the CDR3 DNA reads TGTGCCAGCAGTTTGTGGCGGGATACGCAGTATTTT. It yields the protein CASSLWRDTQYF.

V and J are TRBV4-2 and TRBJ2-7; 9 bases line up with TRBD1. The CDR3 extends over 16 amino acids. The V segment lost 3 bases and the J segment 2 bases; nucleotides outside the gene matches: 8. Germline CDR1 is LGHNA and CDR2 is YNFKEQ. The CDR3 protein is CASSHYPGTGTYEQYF. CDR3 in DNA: TGTGCCAGCAGCCACTACCCCGGGACAGGGACCTACGAGCAGTACTTC.

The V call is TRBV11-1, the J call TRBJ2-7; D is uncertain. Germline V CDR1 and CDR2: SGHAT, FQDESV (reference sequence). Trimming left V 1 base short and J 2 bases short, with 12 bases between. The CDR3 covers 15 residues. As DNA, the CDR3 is TGTGCCAGCAGCTTAGTGGGCAGCAAAACCTACGAGCAGTACTTC. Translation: CASSLVGSKTYEQYF.

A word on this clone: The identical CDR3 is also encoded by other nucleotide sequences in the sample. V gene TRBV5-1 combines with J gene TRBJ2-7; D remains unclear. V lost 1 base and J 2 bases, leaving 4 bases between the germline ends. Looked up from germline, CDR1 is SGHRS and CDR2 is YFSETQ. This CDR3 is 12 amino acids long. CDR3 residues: CASSLSTYEQYF. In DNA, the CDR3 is TGCGCCAGCAGCTTGTCTACCTACGAGCAGTACTTC.

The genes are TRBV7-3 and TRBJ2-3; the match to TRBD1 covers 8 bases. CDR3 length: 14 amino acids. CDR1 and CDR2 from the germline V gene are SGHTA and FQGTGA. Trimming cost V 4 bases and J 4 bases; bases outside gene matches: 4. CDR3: CASSSRQGSDTQYF. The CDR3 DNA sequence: TGTGCCAGCAGCTCTAGACAGGGGTCAGATACGCAGTATTTT.

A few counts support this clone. The CDR3 sequence is CASRLQGGHTEAFF. In DNA, the CDR3 is TGTGCCAGCAGACTACAGGGCGGTCACACTGAAGCTTTCTTT. V gene TRBV2 combines with J gene TRBJ1-1; D perhaps matches TRBD1 (6 bases). Germline-derived CDR1 and CDR2 are SNHLY and FYNNEI. Trimming stripped 6 bases from V and 3 bases from J, with 14 bases between. This CDR3 contains 14 residues.

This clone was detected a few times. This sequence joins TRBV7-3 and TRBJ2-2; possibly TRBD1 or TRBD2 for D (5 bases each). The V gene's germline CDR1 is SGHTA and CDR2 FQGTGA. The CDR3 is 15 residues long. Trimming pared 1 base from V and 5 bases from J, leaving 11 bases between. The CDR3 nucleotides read TGTGCCAGCAGCTTAAGATCCTGGGGGACCGGGGAGCTGTTTTTT. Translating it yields CASSLRSWGTGELFF.